A selection of T cell receptor beta chains follows, all from one sample in a study of vaccination and CD4 T cells after COVID-19. TCRdb re-called the PCR reads through MiXCR, storing one row per CDR3 protein. The repertoire has about 11,000 distinct CDR3 sequences, 45% to 60% of them found once; the top ten carry approximately 20%. For these TCRs, the target antigens are not known. The source material was CD4+ T cells from blood, cultured in vitro. These receptors were taken from a human donor who had recovered from COVID-19. The CDR3 runs from the conserved cysteine through the conserved F or W. The D gene is left open where the match is weak. Rows give clone size only sometimes, using once, few, many, or a class for an expanded clone.

CDR3aa,CDR3nt,j_gene,v_gene,d_gene,abundance
CASSIGGPGANVLTF,TGTGCCAGTAGTATAGGAGGTCCTGGGGCCAACGTCCTGACTTTC,TRBJ2-6,TRBV19,NA,NA
CASSTAYRGRRDTQYF,TGTGCCAGCAGCACCGCTTACAGGGGGCGCAGGGATACGCAGTATTTT,TRBJ2-3,TRBV7-9,TRBD1,NA
CASSYGEVTEAFF,TGTGCCAGCAGTTATGGGGAGGTCACTGAAGCTTTCTTT,TRBJ1-1,TRBV6-2/TRBV6-3,NA,once
CASSLVRGTEAFF,TGTGCCAGCAGCTTGGTAAGGGGAACTGAAGCTTTCTTT,TRBJ1-1,TRBV5-6,NA,few
CASSLISYNEQFF,TGTGCCAGCAGCTTAATCAGTTACAATGAGCAGTTCTTC,TRBJ2-1,TRBV7-2,NA,few
CASPRVGLGQTCYSNQPQHF,TGTGCCAGCCCCAGGGTGGGGCTAGGACAGACCTGTTATAGCAATCAGCCCCAGCATTTT,TRBJ1-5,TRBV6-1,NA,NA
CASSLGIANYGYIF,TGTGCCAGCAGTCTTGGAATCGCTAACTATGGCTACATCTTC,TRBJ1-2,TRBV12-3/TRBV12-4,NA,NA
CASSLMENTEAFF,TGTGCCAGCAGTTTAATGGAAAACACTGAAGCTTTCTTT,TRBJ1-1,TRBV12-3/TRBV12-4,NA,NA
CASSSSYEQYF,TGCGCCAGCAGCTCCTCCTACGAGCAGTACTTC,TRBJ2-7,TRBV5-1,NA,NA
CASSLDTGGSYSYEQYF,TGCGCCAGCAGCTTGGACACGGGGGGGTCCTATTCCTACGAGCAGTACTTC,TRBJ2-7,TRBV5-1,TRBD2,NA
CASSFLAGAWETQYF,TGTGCCAGCAGCTTCCTAGCGGGGGCTTGGGAGACCCAGTACTTC,TRBJ2-5,TRBV7-2,TRBD2,NA
CASSQNYGYTF,TGTGCCAGCAGCCAGAACTATGGCTACACCTTC,TRBJ1-2,TRBV7-9,NA,NA
CSARVASLNYGYTF,TGCAGTGCTAGAGTGGCCAGCCTTAACTATGGCTACACCTTC,TRBJ1-2,TRBV20-1,NA,few
CASSSGRDRGRVPLSYGYTF,TGTGCCAGCAGTTCGGGTCGGGACAGGGGGCGCGTTCCCCTCTCCTATGGCTACACCTTC,TRBJ1-2,TRBV27,TRBD1,few
CASSYYRTETEAFF,TGTGCCAGCAGTTACTACCGGACTGAGACTGAAGCTTTCTTT,TRBJ1-1,TRBV6-5,NA,few
CASSLVGGGVYEQYF,TGTGCCAGCAGCTTGGTTGGGGGGGGTGTCTACGAGCAGTACTTC,TRBJ2-7,TRBV5-5,TRBD2,NA
CASRQGAVQPQHF,TGTGCCAGCAGGCAGGGGGCGGTTCAGCCCCAGCATTTT,TRBJ1-5,TRBV6-1,TRBD1,NA
CASSGQSGVGTGELFF,TGTGCCAGCAGCGGTCAAAGCGGGGTTGGGACCGGGGAGCTGTTTTTT,TRBJ2-2,TRBV7-9,TRBD2,NA
CASSPRGDRVNGYTF,TGTGCCAGTAGTCCGCGTGGGGACAGGGTAAACGGTTACACCTTC,TRBJ1-2,TRBV19,TRBD1,NA
CASGGQNYGYTF,TGTGCCAGCGGCGGACAGAACTATGGCTACACCTTC,TRBJ1-2,TRBV7-9,NA,NA
CASSNPREMKNEQFF,TGTGCCAGCAGCAACCCCAGAGAGATGAAGAATGAGCAGTTCTTC,TRBJ2-1,TRBV7-6,NA,NA
CASSPQVINEKLFF,TGTGCCAGCAGCCCACAGGTGATTAATGAAAAACTGTTTTTT,TRBJ1-4,TRBV7-9,NA,NA
CASNHGATYEQYF,TGTGCCAGCAACCACGGGGCCACCTACGAGCAGTACTTC,TRBJ2-7,TRBV7-2,NA,once
CSCLRFSNTEAFF,TGCAGTTGCCTTAGGTTTTCGAACACTGAAGCTTTCTTT,TRBJ1-1,TRBV20-1,NA,few
CATSPPGGITYEQYF,TGTGCCACCAGCCCCCCGGGAGGGATCACCTACGAGCAGTACTTC,TRBJ2-7,TRBV15,TRBD2,NA
CATSRGGGNYGYTF,TGTGCCACCAGCAGAGGGGGGGGGAACTATGGCTACACCTTC,TRBJ1-2,TRBV15,NA,few
CASSPGVNSPLHF,TGTGCCAGCAGTCCTGGTGTTAATTCACCCCTCCACTTT,TRBJ1-6,TRBV6-1,NA,few
CASSFPVAEGTDTQYF,TGTGCCAGCAGCTTCCCGGTAGCGGAGGGGACAGATACGCAGTATTTT,TRBJ2-3,TRBV6-1,NA,few
CASSDGQQLTDTQYF,TGTGCCAGCAGCGACGGACAGCAACTCACAGATACGCAGTATTTT,TRBJ2-3,TRBV5-8,NA,NA
CASSHRGHTIYF,TGTGCCAGCAGCCACAGGGGACACACCATATATTTT,TRBJ1-3,TRBV6-1,TRBD1,NA
CSARDGGDRGGYGYTF,TGCAGTGCTAGAGATGGGGGGGACAGGGGCGGATATGGCTACACCTTC,TRBJ1-2,TRBV20-1,TRBD1,NA
CASSYGQGRGSYNSPLHF,TGTGCCAGCAGTTACGGGCAGGGAAGGGGTTCCTATAATTCACCCCTCCACTTT,TRBJ1-6,TRBV6-5,NA,NA
CASGRRAERREKLFF,TGTGCCAGCGGAAGGAGGGCGGAGCGTCGGGAAAAACTGTTTTTT,TRBJ1-4,TRBV12-3/TRBV12-4,NA,NA
CASSFWGVEETQYF,TGTGCCAGCAGCTTTTGGGGGGTCGAGGAGACCCAGTACTTC,TRBJ2-5,TRBV11-3,NA,NA
CASSDYALGNTEAFF,TGCGCCAGCAGTGATTACGCCTTGGGGAACACTGAAGCTTTCTTT,TRBJ1-1,TRBV10-1,NA,NA
CASSRRVGEANTEAFF,TGTGCCAGCAGCCGCCGTGTGGGGGAGGCGAACACTGAAGCTTTCTTT,TRBJ1-1,TRBV3-1,NA,NA
CASTDRTGSSNYGYTF,TGCGCCAGCACCGATAGGACAGGTTCGTCTAACTATGGCTACACCTTC,TRBJ1-2,TRBV10-2,TRBD1,NA
CASSRTTGTGVNGNTIYF,TGTGCCAGCAGTCGAACAACCGGGACAGGGGTGAATGGAAACACCATATATTTT,TRBJ1-3,TRBV6-1,TRBD1,few
CASSVAGVNTEAFF,TGTGCCAGCAGCGTGGCAGGGGTGAACACTGAAGCTTTCTTT,TRBJ1-1,TRBV9,NA,NA
CATRTDTDTQYF,TGTGCCACCAGGACGGACACAGATACGCAGTATTTT,TRBJ2-3,TRBV6-1,NA,NA
CASSITSHYGYTF,TGTGCCAGTAGTATTACAAGTCACTATGGCTACACCTTC,TRBJ1-2,TRBV19,NA,NA
CSAKRDALGSYNSPLHF,TGCAGTGCCAAACGAGACGCCCTTGGGTCCTATAATTCACCCCTCCACTTT,TRBJ1-6,TRBV20-1,NA,NA